This entry concerns a single T cell receptor (beta chain). The target antigen is unknown. The data were taken from a study of shared clonotypes between healthy human individuals. Study-level findings and limits: Memory subsets generally showed lower estimated richness than naive subsets. In contrast to clonotypes shared by all four donors, non-shared clonotypes had lower generation probabilities.

The length of the CDR3 is 12 residues. Libraries were prepared by immunoSEQ multiplex PCR; TCRdb keeps only in-frame clonotypes and omits some of them. The sample yields about 700,000 clones, about 91% seen once. Naive CD8 isolation took CD45RO-negative cells positively selected for CCR7 and excluded terminally differentiated effector memory CD45RA+ cells. The chain joins TRBV21-1 to TRBJ1-2. TRBV21-1 is a recognized pseudogene. This sequence originates from a man between 25 and 39 years old in good health. Sequencing used naive CD8+ T cells sorted from blood. The CDR3 coding sequence is TGTGCCTGCGGGCGGAGACACTATGGCTACACCTTC. Protein product: CACGRRHYGYTF.